These 4 T cell receptor beta chains were sequenced from one sample in a study of blood T cell repertoires in COVID-19. TCRdb's copy holds only in-frame clones and misses some; the assay was immunoSEQ multiplex PCR. This sample has about 250,000 clones, with approximately 89% found just once. Material for sequencing was peripheral blood. Every receptor here comes from a woman aged 25-40 years with COVID-19, enrolled during active disease.

J is TRBJ2-7 and V is TRBV15; 16 bases align to TRBD2. The J segment lost 2 bases and the V segment lost 1 base, leaving 5 bases of the junction unmatched. The germline CDR1 and CDR2 sequences are LNHNV and YYDKDF (reference sequence). The CDR3 runs to 18 residues. This CDR3 is CATSRAPGLAGGTYEQYF. The DNA for the CDR3 is TGTGCCACCAGCAGAGCTCCGGGACTAGCGGGGGGGACCTACGAGCAGTACTTC. Using reference TRBV15 and TRBJ2-7 for the parts outside the CDR3, the full variable domain is DAMVIQNPRYQVTQFGKPVTLSCSQTLNHNVMYWYQQKSSQAPKLLFHYYDKDFNNEADTPDNFQSRRPNTSFCFLDIRSPGLGDTAMYLCATSRAPGLAGGTYEQYFGPGTRLTVT.

CDR3 amino acids: CASSLVAGVAFF. In DNA form, the CDR3 reads TGTGCCAGCAGTTTAGTGGCAGGGGTAGCTTTCTTT. The rearrangement uses TRBV12-3 or TRBV12-4 and TRBJ1-1; D is possibly TRBD1 (6 bases). CDR3 length: 12 amino acids. V was cut by 1 base and J by 10 bases, with 10 bases left in between.

V and J are TRBV24-1 and TRBJ2-7, with D perhaps matching TRBD2 (5 bases). Germline V gives CDR1 KGHDR, CDR2 SFDVKD. This CDR3 spans 13 amino acids. V lost 8 bases, J lost 2 bases, and 12 bases lay in between. CDR3 in amino acids: CATIVDGTYEQYF. The CDR3 region has the DNA TGTGCCACCATTGTAGACGGGACCTACGAGCAGTACTTC.

The V call is TRBV9, the J call TRBJ1-1, with D uncertain. CDR3 length equals 15 residues. Germline assignment: CDR1 SGDLS and CDR2 YYNGEE. The V gene lost 0 bases and the J gene lost 3 bases, with 12 bases spanning the gap. The CDR3 sequence is CASSVAGNVDTEAFF. The CDR3, as DNA: TGTGCCAGCAGCGTAGCCGGGAACGTCGACACTGAAGCTTTCTTT.